This TCR beta chain was retrieved from a study of blood T cell repertoires in COVID-19 (dated by TCRdb to the early 2020s). Some background on the complete study: Collaborator samples came from the United States, Italy and Spain and covered acute and convalescent phases of COVID-19. The prospective study material was composed of cDNA or gDNA derived from T cells, B-cell-depleted T cells, or PBMCs. Subjects who had been exposed to COVID-19, were actively infected with it, or had recovered from it provided the deeply sampled blood TCRbeta repertoires that made up the dataset. The repertoires were released in a freely available public database meant as a resource for research on the immune response to SARS-CoV-2. Samples were obtained from the ongoing ImmuneRACE study (first 160 participants) and from roughly 1,300 subjects provided by 6 global collaborators. Nearly every sample came with metadata listing a de-identified subject ID, COVID-19 status, age in years and sex. Where available, HLA class I and class II types were obtained from metadata supplied by the sample provider rather than from assay-based typing.

Study-wide findings and limitations: Clinical and demographic metadata were provided uncurated, with the amount varying by source and participant.

The immunoSEQ Assay, a bias-controlled multiplex PCR, was used to amplify TCRbeta CDR3 regions from genomic DNA. Concerning the study's data processing: Within the assay, amplification of reference gene primers was used to estimate how many nucleated cells each sample contained. To quantify the absolute abundance of each unique TCRbeta CDR3 rearrangement, sequence reads were collapsed and filtered. For each sample, productive Simpson clonality was calculated as the square root of Simpson's diversity index across productive rearrangements. The source is immuneACCESS, and TCRdb retained only in-frame sequences with V and J called. Part of the clones is not carried over; for the studies checked, unresolved V genes explain less than half of this, and the remainder is unexplained. The DNA gave D and trimming, while V, J and clone size come from that table. This sample is represented by about 250,000 clones; about four fifths of them were singletons. The ten most abundant clones make up 7.5% to 10% of the sample.

Inclusive of the bounding cysteine and phenylalanine, the CDR3 is 15 residues long. The only DNA kept is the CDR3, 45 bases in frame from the first base. V has 5 bases trimmed and J has 1 base trimmed; junction bases matching no gene number 6. CDR1 and CDR2, per the germline V gene (reference sequence), are LNHDA and SQIVND. The collaborating institutions used their own protocols to collect whole blood in K2EDTA tubes. Collaborator samples were shipped for TCRbeta analysis as frozen whole blood, isolated PBMCs, or DNA extracted from either sample type. Notes on this clone: Its antigen remains unidentified. The sample holds no much larger clone one base away, and base qualities are not on file.

This clonotype was sampled from an elderly man with acute or convalescent COVID-19. Sequenced material: peripheral blood. The V and J genes are TRBV19 and TRBJ2-3; TRBD1 lines up with 7 middle nucleotides. The nucleotide sequence is TGTGCCAGTAGTCCTCACAGGGGTCGCACAGATACGCAGTATTTT. Its protein product is CASSPHRGRTDTQYF.